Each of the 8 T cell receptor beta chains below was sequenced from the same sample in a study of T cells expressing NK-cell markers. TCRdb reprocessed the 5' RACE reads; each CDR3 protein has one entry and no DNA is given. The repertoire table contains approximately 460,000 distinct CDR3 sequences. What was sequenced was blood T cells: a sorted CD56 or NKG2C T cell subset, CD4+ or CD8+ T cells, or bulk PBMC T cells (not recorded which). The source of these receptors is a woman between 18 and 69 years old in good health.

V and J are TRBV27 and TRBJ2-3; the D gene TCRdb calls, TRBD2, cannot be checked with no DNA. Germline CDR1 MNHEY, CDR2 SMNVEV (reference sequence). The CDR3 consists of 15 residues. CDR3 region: CASRRSGHYTDTQYF.

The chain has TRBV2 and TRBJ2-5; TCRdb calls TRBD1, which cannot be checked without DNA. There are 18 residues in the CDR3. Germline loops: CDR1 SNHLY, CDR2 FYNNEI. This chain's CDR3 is CASSEEENRLGPQETQYF.

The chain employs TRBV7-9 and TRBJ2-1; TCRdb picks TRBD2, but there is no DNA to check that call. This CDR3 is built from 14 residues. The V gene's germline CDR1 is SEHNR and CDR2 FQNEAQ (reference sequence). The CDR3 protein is CASKRGGLYNEQFF.

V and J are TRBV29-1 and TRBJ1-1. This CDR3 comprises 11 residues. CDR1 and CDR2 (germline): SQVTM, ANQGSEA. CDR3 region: CSVEVGLGAFF.

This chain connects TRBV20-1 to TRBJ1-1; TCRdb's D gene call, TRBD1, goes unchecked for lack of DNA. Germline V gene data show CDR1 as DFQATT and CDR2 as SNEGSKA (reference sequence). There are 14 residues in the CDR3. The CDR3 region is CSARDRAGRTEAFF.

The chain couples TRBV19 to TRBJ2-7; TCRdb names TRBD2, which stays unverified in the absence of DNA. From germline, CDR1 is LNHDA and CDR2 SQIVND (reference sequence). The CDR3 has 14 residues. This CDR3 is CATKRTSGHYEQYF.

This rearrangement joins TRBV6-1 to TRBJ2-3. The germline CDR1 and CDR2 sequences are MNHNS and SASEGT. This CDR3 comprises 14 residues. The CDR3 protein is CASSEHASKDTQYF.

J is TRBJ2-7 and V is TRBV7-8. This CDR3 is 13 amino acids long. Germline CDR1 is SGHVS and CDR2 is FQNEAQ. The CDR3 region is CASSLVQPYEQYF.